These T cell receptor beta chains were read from a single sample in a study of cytomegalovirus exposure and HLA in healthy donors. TCRdb's copy holds only in-frame clones and misses some; the assay was immunoSEQ multiplex PCR. The profile shows 100,000 to 150,000 clones, 17% of them singletons. The source material was PBMCs. These TCRs come from a female donor in good health and CMV-seropositive. Each CDR3 is given with its conserved first and last residue. The order of the fields is CDR3 protein, CDR3 DNA, D gene, J gene, clone size, V gene. A D gene is named only where the DNA matches it firmly. A clone size is listed for some rows: how often the clone was seen (once, few, many), or a class if it is expanded.

CASSLLAGGGNEQFF	TGTGCCAGCAGCTTGCTAGCGGGAGGCGGGAATGAGCAGTTCTTC	TRBD2	TRBJ2-1	-	TRBV5-6
CASSSSWAGGTEAFF	TGTGCCAGCAGTTCGTCTTGGGCGGGGGGCACTGAAGCTTTCTTT	-	TRBJ1-1	-	TRBV27
CASSSGLAEAQYF	TGTGCCAGCAGCTCGGGACTAGCGGAGGCCCAGTACTTC	TRBD2	TRBJ2-5	few	TRBV7-9
CASSFTGNQPQHF	TGTGCCAGCAGCTTTACAGGGAATCAGCCCCAGCATTTT	-	TRBJ1-5	few	TRBV7-9
CASSSTSGSYEQYF	TGTGCCAGCAGCAGTACTAGCGGGAGTTACGAGCAGTACTTC	TRBD2	TRBJ2-7	few	TRBV7-2
CAWSVSGDIQYF	TGTGCCTGGAGTGTCTCAGGGGACATTCAGTACTTC	-	TRBJ2-4	few	TRBV30
CASSLHSNLIYEQYF	TGTGCCAGTAGTCTCCACTCTAACCTTATCTACGAGCAGTACTTC	-	TRBJ2-7	-	TRBV19
CASSFLGGAEAFF	TGTGCCAGCAGCTTTCTCGGAGGGGCTGAAGCTTTCTTT	-	TRBJ1-1	-	TRBV7-3
CASSLGLTTDTQYF	TGCGCCAGCAGCCTAGGACTTACCACAGATACGCAGTATTTT	-	TRBJ2-3	-	TRBV4-1
CASSLRGQGAGETQYF	TGCGCCAGCAGCCTACGGGGACAGGGGGCAGGAGAGACCCAGTACTTC	TRBD1	TRBJ2-5	few	TRBV5-1
CAITGSSNQPQHF	TGTGCCATCACAGGCAGTAGCAATCAGCCCCAGCATTTT	-	TRBJ1-5	-	TRBV10-3
CSVESDRSSYNEQFF	TGCAGCGTTGAATCCGACAGGAGCTCCTACAATGAGCAGTTCTTC	-	TRBJ2-1	few	TRBV29-1
CASSIVGANSPLHF	TGTGCCAGTAGTATAGTAGGGGCTAATTCACCCCTCCACTTT	-	TRBJ1-6	few	TRBV19
CASSQDPADRGHSNQPQHF	TGCGCCAGCAGCCAAGACCCTGCGGACAGGGGCCATAGCAATCAGCCCCAGCATTTT	TRBD1	TRBJ1-5	few	TRBV4-1
CASSFIQGNYGYTF	TGCGCCAGCAGCTTTATCCAGGGAAACTATGGCTACACCTTC	-	TRBJ1-2	-	TRBV5-1
CASSDERGNQETQYF	TGCGCCAGCAGCGATGAGCGGGGGAACCAAGAGACCCAGTACTTC	TRBD2	TRBJ2-5	-	TRBV5-1
CASSIVATSSYNEQFF	TGTGCCAGTAGTATAGTAGCGACCAGCTCCTACAATGAGCAGTTCTTC	-	TRBJ2-1	few	TRBV19
CASSLWRDATQYF	TGTGCCAGCAGCTTATGGCGGGATGCGACCCAGTACTTC	-	TRBJ2-5	few	TRBV13
CASSLLAGTNYGYTF	TGTGCCAGCAGCTTGCTTGCGGGGACTAACTATGGCTACACCTTC	-	TRBJ1-2	-	TRBV5-4
CASSKTSGSSGANVLTF	TGCGCCAGCAGTAAGACTAGCGGGAGCTCTGGGGCCAACGTCCTGACTTTC	TRBD2	TRBJ2-6	few	TRBV5-1
CASVIFPGTIGNEQFF	TGTGCCAGCGTGATTTTTCCCGGGACTATTGGAAATGAGCAGTTCTTC	TRBD2	TRBJ2-1	-	TRBV2
CASSRSLGGLRNTQYF	TGCGCCAGCAGTCGGTCGCTCGGGGGGCTTAGGAATACGCAGTATTTT	-	TRBJ2-3	few	TRBV23-1
CASSQDGEPVDTQYF	TGTGCCAGCAGCCAAGATGGGGAGCCGGTTGATACGCAGTATTTT	-	TRBJ2-3	-	TRBV4-2
CASSLDRVSYEQYF	TGTGCCAGCAGCTTGGACAGGGTCTCCTACGAGCAGTACTTC	-	TRBJ2-7	-	TRBV5-6
CASSVPGTSGQETQYF	TGTGCCAGCAGCGTCCCCGGGACTAGCGGCCAAGAGACCCAGTACTTC	TRBD2	TRBJ2-5	few	TRBV5-6
CASSQGSFQGRVDTEAFF	TGCGCCAGCAGCCAAGGCAGCTTTCAGGGGCGCGTGGACACTGAAGCTTTCTTT	-	TRBJ1-1	-	TRBV4-1
CASSSMKDGSAEAFF	TGTGCCAGCAGCTCGATGAAGGACGGGAGCGCTGAAGCTTTCTTT	-	TRBJ1-1	few	TRBV7-6
CASSPSLTGNTEAFF	TGTGCCAGCTCACCCTCGCTAACAGGGAACACTGAAGCTTTCTTT	-	TRBJ1-1	few	TRBV18
CASSQDGQGPSYEQYF	TGCGCCAGCAGCCAAGATGGACAGGGACCATCCTACGAGCAGTACTTC	TRBD1	TRBJ2-7	-	TRBV4-1
CASRRGTVSRKLFF	TGCGCCAGCAGACGGGGGACAGTTTCCCGAAAACTGTTTTTT	TRBD1	TRBJ1-4	few	TRBV4-3
CASRPRGHRYTEAFF	TGTGCCAGCAGACCCAGGGGGCATAGGTACACTGAAGCTTTCTTT	TRBD1	TRBJ1-1	-	TRBV7-2
CASSLGASSGGGADTQYF	TGTGCCAGCAGCCTAGGAGCGTCTAGCGGGGGGGGTGCAGATACGCAGTATTTT	TRBD2	TRBJ2-3	few	TRBV5-6
CASSQDQSRYNEQFF	TGCGCCAGCAGCCAAGATCAGTCCCGCTACAATGAGCAGTTCTTC	-	TRBJ2-1	-	TRBV4-3
CASSLTPGQGAGELFF	TGTGCCAGCTCACTCACCCCTGGACAGGGTGCCGGGGAGCTGTTTTTT	TRBD1	TRBJ2-2	few	TRBV18
CASSYLGKVQTQYF	TGTGCCAGCAGTTATCTCGGGAAGGTTCAGACCCAGTACTTC	-	TRBJ2-5	-	TRBV27
CASSSSGVGTEAFF	TGTGCCAGCAGCTCTTCAGGGGTGGGCACTGAAGCTTTCTTT	-	TRBJ1-1	-	TRBV6-6
CASSSGKSYEQYF	TGTGCCAGCAGTTCCGGTAAAAGCTACGAGCAGTACTTC	-	TRBJ2-7	-	TRBV6-5
CASSFRNRGGELFF	TGTGCCAGCAGTTTCCGAAATAGGGGCGGGGAGCTGTTTTTT	-	TRBJ2-2	-	TRBV28
CSVEDRGRGHNEQFF	TGCAGCGTTGAAGATCGGGGCAGGGGCCACAATGAGCAGTTCTTC	-	TRBJ2-1	few	TRBV29-1
CASSVSPRGVSDTQYF	TGTGCCAGCAGCGTAAGCCCCAGGGGGGTCTCAGATACGCAGTATTTT	-	TRBJ2-3	once	TRBV9
CAWIGGGRNTEAFF	TGTGCCTGGATTGGGGGAGGGAGGAACACTGAAGCTTTCTTT	-	TRBJ1-1	-	TRBV30
CAWSLYSPTEAFF	TGTGCCTGGAGTCTGTACAGTCCTACTGAAGCTTTCTTT	-	TRBJ1-1	-	TRBV30
CASRMKGLGNTIYF	TGTGCCAGCAGAATGAAGGGGCTCGGAAACACCATATATTTT	-	TRBJ1-3	-	TRBV28
CAMREVIIATQYF	TGTGCCATGCGGGAGGTCATAATAGCTACGCAGTATTTT	TRBD2	TRBJ2-3	few	TRBV10-3
CASSLGANQPQHF	TGCGCCAGCAGTTTGGGGGCCAATCAGCCCCAGCATTTT	-	TRBJ1-5	-	TRBV5-1
CASSYRGGVGQPQHF	TGTGCCAGCAGTTACCGGGGTGGGGTCGGTCAGCCCCAGCATTTT	-	TRBJ1-5	few	TRBV6-6
CASSSQGPSGANVLTF	TGTGCCAGCAGCTCGCAGGGGCCCTCTGGGGCCAACGTCCTGACTTTC	-	TRBJ2-6	-	TRBV7-3
CASSLKQGVLFNEQFF	TGCGCCAGCAGCCTTAAACAGGGCGTACTGTTTAATGAGCAGTTCTTC	-	TRBJ2-1	-	TRBV4-1
CARRDRGLFRNTEAFF	TGTGCCAGACGGGACAGGGGGCTTTTTAGGAACACTGAAGCTTTCTTT	TRBD1	TRBJ1-1	-	TRBV2
CASSSGFSNQPQHF	TGTGCCAGCAGCTCAGGATTTAGCAATCAGCCCCAGCATTTT	-	TRBJ1-5	few	TRBV5-4
CASSRARDQLGGELFF	TGTGCCAGCTCACGGGCCCGGGATCAGCTAGGTGGGGAGCTGTTTTTT	-	TRBJ2-2	-	TRBV18
CSAAGGPHEQYF	TGCAGCGCCGCAGGGGGCCCCCACGAGCAGTACTTC	TRBD1	TRBJ2-7	-	TRBV29-1
CASSPLQDYTDTQYF	TGTGCCAGCAGTCCTCTACAGGACTATACAGATACGCAGTATTTT	-	TRBJ2-3	-	TRBV28
CASSTTGFQETQYF	TGTGCCAGCAGCACTACGGGGTTTCAAGAGACCCAGTACTTC	-	TRBJ2-5	-	TRBV11-2
CASTSGQGTHNEQFF	TGTGCCAGCACCTCCGGACAGGGAACTCACAATGAGCAGTTCTTC	TRBD1	TRBJ2-1	-	TRBV28
CASSFPPIAGGEQYF	TGTGCCAGCTCATTCCCTCCTATTGCGGGTGGCGAGCAGTACTTC	-	TRBJ2-7	few	TRBV18
CASSLVYLAGGINEQFF	TGCGCCAGCAGCTTGGTGTACCTAGCGGGAGGTATAAATGAGCAGTTCTTC	TRBD2	TRBJ2-1	once	TRBV5-1